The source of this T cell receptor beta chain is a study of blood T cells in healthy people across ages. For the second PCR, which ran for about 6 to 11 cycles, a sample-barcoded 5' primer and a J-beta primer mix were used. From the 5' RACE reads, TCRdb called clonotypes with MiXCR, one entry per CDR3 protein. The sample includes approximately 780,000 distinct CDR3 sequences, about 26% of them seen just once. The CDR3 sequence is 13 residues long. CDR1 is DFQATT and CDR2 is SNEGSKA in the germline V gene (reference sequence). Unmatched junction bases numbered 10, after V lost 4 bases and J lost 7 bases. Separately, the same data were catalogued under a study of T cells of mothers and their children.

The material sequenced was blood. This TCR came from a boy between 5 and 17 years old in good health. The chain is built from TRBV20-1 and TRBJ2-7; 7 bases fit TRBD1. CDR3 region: CSAKGQVSWEQYF. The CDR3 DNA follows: TGCAGTGCTAAAGGACAGGTATCTTGGGAGCAGTACTTC.